The present entry profiles one T cell receptor beta chain with its context. Deletions cut 4 bases from V and 4 bases from J, with 16 bases between. Germline V gives CDR1 GTSNPN, CDR2 SVGIG (reference sequence). This CDR3 has 14 residues. Per the authors' pipeline: Using reference gene primer amplification, nucleated cell counts were estimated. Clones were sequenced by immunoSEQ multiplex PCR, and TCRdb holds only the in-frame ones, with some missing. V, J and clone size are taken as reported in that table, and D and trimming were inferred from the DNA itself. This table has some 67,000 clones, 75% to 95% appearing once. This entry belongs to a study of blood T cell repertoires in COVID-19. Study details: Spain, Italy and the United States supplied samples that represented acute and convalescent COVID-19. The cDNA or gDNA used as material had been derived from T cells, B-cell-depleted T cells, or PBMCs.

The TCR originated in a woman between 18 and 30 years old with acute or convalescent COVID-19. Input material: peripheral blood. The V and J genes are TRBV30 and TRBJ1-1; a weak D match, TRBD1 (5 bases). The CDR3 reads CAWMVKGEGTEAFF. CDR3 in DNA: TGTGCCTGGATGGTGAAAGGGGAGGGCACTGAAGCTTTCTTT.